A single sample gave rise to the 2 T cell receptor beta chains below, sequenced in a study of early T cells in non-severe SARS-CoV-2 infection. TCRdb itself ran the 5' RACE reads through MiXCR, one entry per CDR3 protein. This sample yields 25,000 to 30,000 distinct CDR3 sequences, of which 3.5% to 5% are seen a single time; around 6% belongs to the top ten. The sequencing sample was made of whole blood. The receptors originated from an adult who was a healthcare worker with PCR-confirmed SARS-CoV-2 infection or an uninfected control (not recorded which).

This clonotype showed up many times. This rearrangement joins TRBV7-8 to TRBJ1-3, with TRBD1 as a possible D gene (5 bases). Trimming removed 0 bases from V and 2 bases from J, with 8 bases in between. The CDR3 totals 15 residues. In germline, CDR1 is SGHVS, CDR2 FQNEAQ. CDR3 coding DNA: TGTGCCAGCAGCTTAGCCGCAGGGCCTGGAAACACCATATATTTT. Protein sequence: CASSLAAGPGNTIYF.

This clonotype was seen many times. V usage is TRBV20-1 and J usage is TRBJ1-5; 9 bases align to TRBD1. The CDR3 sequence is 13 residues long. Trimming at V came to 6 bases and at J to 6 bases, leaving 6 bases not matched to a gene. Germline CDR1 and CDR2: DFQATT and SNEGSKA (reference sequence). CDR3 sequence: CSAPDRGGQPQHF. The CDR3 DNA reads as TGCAGTGCCCCGGACAGGGGAGGTCAGCCCCAGCATTTT.